This paragraph covers one TCR beta chain sequence. Its antigen target is currently unknown. No clone much larger than this one lies a single base away; base qualities are absent. Between the V and J ends, shortened by 5 bases and 2 bases respectively, the junction contains 18 bases. Spanning cysteine to phenylalanine, the CDR3 consists of 16 amino acids. CDR3 DNA only is kept here, 48 bases in frame from base 1. CDR1 SGHVS and CDR2 FNYEAQ were looked up in the germline V gene. Libraries were built with RACE. The instrument given in TCRdb is NextSeq 500. During library preparation, unique molecular identifiers were attached to individual cDNA molecules so that TCRs could be counted quantitatively and reproducibly. Both TCR alpha and TCR beta chains were sequenced from each blood RNA sample. As for how the authors treated the data: The median number of TCRs per sample was approximately 98,000, ranging from roughly 20,000 to 700,000. The Decombinator software suite was used to annotate V, J and CDR3 in the TCR reads. For PS versus PT1 abundance plots, all samples were subsampled to the same number of TCRs (28,000). Expanded TCRs were defined as absent before sensitization and observed at least eight times at the 2-week time point. The public reads were run again by TCRdb, first through fastp at Q25 and then through MiXCR, and only productive beta chains were kept. For every CDR3 protein sequence, its rows merge into one entry that carries the most common genes and DNA. These V and J calls are TCRdb output, not the study's own analysis. This sample lists approximately 80,000 distinct CDR3 sequences; 10% to 15% were detected once. The ten largest clonotypes hold approximately 5% of the sample.

Reading the label with the study, this specimen's time point is: patch test 3, about 24 weeks after DPC sensitization. Taken with the paper, the label for treatment or condition translates to: therapeutic diphenylcyclopropenone sensitization with weekly scalp DPC. Blood at each patch-test visit was drawn before the patch test was applied. To be eligible, patients had to be aged 18 to 70, diagnosed with alopecia and judged suitable for DPC therapy, while pregnant patients were excluded. Unfractionated whole blood was collected in Tempus Blood RNA tubes, and total RNA was extracted from that blood. This entry belongs to a study of human T cells and chemical hapten exposure (dated by TCRdb to the early 2020s). At the level of the whole study: For sensitization, 2% DPC in acetone was applied to an approximately 2 cm by approximately 2 cm area of upper inner arm skin. Throughout the roughly 24-week study period, patients were also given weekly therapeutic DPC doses on the scalp. Patch testing was performed on the upper back with Finn chambers containing 0.01% DPC, and the patch tests were scored after 6 days according to International Contact Dermatitis Research Group standards. Most of the patients in the cohort were female, and the cohort covered alopecia areata with under or over 50% scalp involvement, alopecia totalis and alopecia universalis. Libraries were pooled for sequencing, and variation in per-sample TCR yields was attributed mainly to small differences in library volumes within the pool. The study tracked peripheral blood TCR repertoire changes in vivo during primary and secondary sensitization to the hapten diphenylcyclopropenone (DPC) in alopecia patients. Blood samples were taken from patients before sensitization (week 0) and then at 2, 6 and about 24 weeks after DPC sensitization. About 29 alopecia patients gave blood for TCR sequencing at one to four time points (pre-sensitization, 2, 6 and 24 weeks). The investigation overall reported the following: Expanded TCRs formed significantly more large CDR3 similarity clusters than pre-sensitization or healthy control sets, consistent with antigen-driven responses. No change with DPC sensitization was found in the number of TCRs above 1 in 1000 frequency, and no evidence of global repertoire structure alterations was found. Because all patients had alopecia, a presumed autoimmune disease, the immune response of the patients might differ from that of healthy individuals. Patch test score correlated positively with the number of PT1 expanded TCRs, reaching significance at thresholds 8, 16 and 32 but not at 4. Repeated subsampling changed both the strength of the expansion versus patch-test correlation and the threshold at which the correlation became significant.

This clonotype originated in a woman in her forties or fifties with alopecia areata. Some clones in this sample may be carry-over from other donors' samples. This specimen consisted of whole blood, obtained in connection with sensitization to the hapten diphenylcyclopropenone (DPC). The V and J genes are TRBV7-6 and TRBJ2-5; TRBD2 is a weak D gene call, 5 bases matching. The CDR3 loop reads CASSASPSTNQETQYF. The sequenced DNA is TGTGCCAGCAGCGCTTCTCCTAGCACTAATCAAGAGACCCAGTACTTC.